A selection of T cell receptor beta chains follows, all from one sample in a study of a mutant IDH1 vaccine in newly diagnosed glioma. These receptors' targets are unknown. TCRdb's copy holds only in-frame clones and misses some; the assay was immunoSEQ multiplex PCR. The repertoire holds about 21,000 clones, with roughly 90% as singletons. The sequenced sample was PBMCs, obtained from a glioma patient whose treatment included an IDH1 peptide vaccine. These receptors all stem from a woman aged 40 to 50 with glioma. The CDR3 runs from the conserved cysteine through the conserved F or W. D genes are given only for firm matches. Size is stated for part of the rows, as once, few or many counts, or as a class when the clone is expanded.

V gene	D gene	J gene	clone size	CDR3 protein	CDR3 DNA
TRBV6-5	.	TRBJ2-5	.	CASSYSLGRGKETQYF	TGTGCCAGCAGTTACTCCCTCGGCAGAGGGAAAGAGACCCAGTACTTC
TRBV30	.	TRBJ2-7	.	CAWSRQGQSYEQYF	TGTGCCTGGAGTAGGCAGGGGCAGTCCTACGAGCAGTACTTC
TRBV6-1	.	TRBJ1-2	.	CASTPGVANYGYTF	TGTGCCAGCACTCCTGGGGTAGCTAACTATGGCTACACCTTC
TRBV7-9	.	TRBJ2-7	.	CASSSSRAEQYEQYF	TGTGCCAGCAGCTCCTCGAGGGCCGAACAATACGAGCAGTACTTC
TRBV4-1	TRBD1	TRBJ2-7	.	CASSHGQGAFYEQYF	TGCGCCAGCAGCCACGGGCAGGGGGCATTTTACGAGCAGTACTTC
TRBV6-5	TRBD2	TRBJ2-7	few	CASSYSATSGSYEQYF	TGTGCCAGCAGTTACTCCGCGACTAGCGGGAGTTACGAGCAGTACTTC
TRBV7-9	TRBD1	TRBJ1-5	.	CASSFAGGRVQPQHF	TGTGCCAGCAGCTTCGCAGGGGGCCGAGTTCAGCCCCAGCATTTT
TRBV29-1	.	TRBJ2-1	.	CSVEKGAVGWRFF	TGCAGCGTTGAAAAAGGGGCAGTCGGTTGGCGGTTCTTC
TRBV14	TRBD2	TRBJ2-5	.	CASNGGGEASGGQETQYF	TGTGCCAGCAACGGAGGGGGCGAGGCTAGCGGGGGTCAAGAGACCCAGTACTTC
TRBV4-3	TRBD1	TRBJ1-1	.	CASSPGQGLNTEAFF	TGCGCCAGCAGCCCCGGACAGGGGCTGAACACTGAAGCTTTCTTT
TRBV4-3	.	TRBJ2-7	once	CASSQDLSYEQYF	TGCGCCAGCAGCCAAGATTTATCGTACGAGCAGTACTTC
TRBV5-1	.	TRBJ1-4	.	CASSLDSFYEKLFF	TGCGCCAGCAGCTTGGACTCTTTTTACGAAAAACTGTTTTTT
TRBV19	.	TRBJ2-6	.	CASAWDRHSGANVLTF	TGTGCCAGCGCGTGGGACCGACACTCTGGGGCCAACGTCCTGACTTTC
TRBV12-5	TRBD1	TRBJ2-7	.	CASGLSSGTGRGYEQYF	TGTGCTAGTGGTTTGAGCTCCGGGACAGGGCGGGGGTACGAGCAGTACTTC
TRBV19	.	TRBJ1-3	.	CASSARQGNTIYF	TGTGCCAGTAGTGCGCGACAGGGAAACACCATATATTTT
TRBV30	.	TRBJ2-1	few	CAWSVRSGGGNEQFF	TGTGCCTGGAGTGTAAGAAGCGGCGGAGGAAATGAGCAGTTCTTC
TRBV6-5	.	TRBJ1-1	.	CASSYWRSNTEAFF	TGTGCCAGCAGTTACTGGCGTTCGAACACTGAAGCTTTCTTT
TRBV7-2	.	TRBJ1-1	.	CASSPTGRPTEAFF	TGTGCCAGCAGCCCAACAGGGAGACCTACTGAAGCTTTCTTT
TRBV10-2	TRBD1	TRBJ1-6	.	CASSPDRASPLHF	TGCGCCAGCAGTCCGGACAGGGCCTCACCCCTCCACTTT
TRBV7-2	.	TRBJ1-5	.	CASSRGENSNQPQHF	TGTGCCAGCAGCCGAGGCGAAAATAGCAATCAGCCCCAGCATTTT
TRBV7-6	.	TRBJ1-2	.	CASSSIDPVDGYTF	TGTGCCAGCAGCTCCATAGACCCCGTTGATGGCTACACCTTC
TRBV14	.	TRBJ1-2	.	CASSQITNRGYTF	TGTGCCAGCAGCCAAATTACAAACCGTGGCTACACCTTC
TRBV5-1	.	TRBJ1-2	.	CASGGGESGGYTF	TGCGCCAGCGGTGGGGGGGAGTCAGGTGGCTACACCTTC
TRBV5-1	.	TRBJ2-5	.	CASSSRLTETQYF	TGCGCCAGCAGCTCCCGGCTGACGGAGACCCAGTACTTC
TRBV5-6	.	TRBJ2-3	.	CASSFSRGQGVTQYF	TGTGCCAGCAGCTTTTCCCGGGGGCAAGGGGTTACGCAGTATTTT
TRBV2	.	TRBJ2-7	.	CASSDNYEQYF	TGTGCCAGCAGTGATAACTACGAGCAGTACTTC
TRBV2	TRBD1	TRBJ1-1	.	CASSARGTGGTEAFF	TGTGCCAGCAGTGCAAGAGGGACAGGGGGCACTGAAGCTTTCTTT
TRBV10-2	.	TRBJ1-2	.	CASSESTFYGYTF	TGCGCCAGCAGTGAGTCTACGTTCTATGGCTACACCTTC
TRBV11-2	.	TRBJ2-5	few	CASAQRETQYF	TGTGCCAGCGCCCAGAGGGAGACCCAGTACTTC
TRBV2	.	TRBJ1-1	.	CASSRWNTEAFF	TGTGCCAGCAGTCGATGGAACACTGAAGCTTTCTTT
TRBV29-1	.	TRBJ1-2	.	CSAAVGRSRNYGYTF	TGCAGCGCTGCGGTGGGCAGGTCACGGAACTATGGCTACACCTTC
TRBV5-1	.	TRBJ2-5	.	CASHIGGTQETQYF	TGCGCCAGCCATATCGGGGGAACCCAAGAGACCCAGTACTTC
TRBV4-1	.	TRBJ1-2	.	CASSQTGVAYGYTF	TGCGCCAGCAGCCAAACGGGGGTGGCCTATGGCTACACCTTC
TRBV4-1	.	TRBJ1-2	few	CASSQPDRDHGYTF	TGCGCCAGCAGCCAGCCGGACAGAGACCATGGCTACACCTTC
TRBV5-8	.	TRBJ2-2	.	CASSAPGELFF	TGTGCCAGCAGCGCCCCCGGGGAGCTGTTTTTT
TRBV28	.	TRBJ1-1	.	CASRTGLGRGTEAFF	TGTGCCAGCAGAACGGGACTGGGGCGGGGCACTGAAGCTTTCTTT
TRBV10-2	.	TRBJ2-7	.	CASSEHRGSYEQYF	TGCGCCAGCAGTGAGCATAGGGGGTCCTACGAGCAGTACTTC
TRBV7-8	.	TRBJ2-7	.	CASSPGFTAYEQYF	TGTGCCAGCAGCCCTGGGTTTACCGCCTACGAGCAGTACTTC
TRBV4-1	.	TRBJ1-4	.	CASSQAGSGNEKLFF	TGCGCCAGCAGCCAAGCAGGGAGCGGGAATGAAAAACTGTTTTTT
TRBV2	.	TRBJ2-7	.	CASSDGVVSYEQYF	TGTGCCAGCAGTGATGGAGTTGTTTCCTACGAGCAGTACTTC
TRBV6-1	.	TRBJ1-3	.	CASSVKDGGSGNTIYF	TGTGCCAGCAGTGTAAAGGACGGAGGCTCTGGAAACACCATATATTTT
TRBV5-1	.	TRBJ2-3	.	CASSLLGHTDTQYF	TGCGCCAGCAGCCTATTGGGGCACACAGATACGCAGTATTTT
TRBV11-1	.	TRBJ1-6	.	CASSQRGSPLHF	TGTGCCAGCAGCCAACGAGGTTCACCCCTCCACTTT
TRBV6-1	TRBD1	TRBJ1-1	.	CASGQGLDRVNTEAFF	TGTGCCAGCGGTCAAGGGTTGGACAGGGTTAACACTGAAGCTTTCTTT
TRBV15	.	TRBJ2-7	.	CATSKSLREQYF	TGTGCCACCAGCAAATCTCTCCGGGAGCAGTACTTC
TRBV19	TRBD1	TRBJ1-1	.	CASRSSRGRTEAFF	TGTGCCAGTAGATCCTCGAGGGGGCGCACGGAAGCTTTCTTT
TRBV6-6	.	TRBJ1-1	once	CASSYTPGASNTEAFF	TGTGCCAGCAGTTACACCCCGGGGGCATCGAACACTGAAGCTTTCTTT
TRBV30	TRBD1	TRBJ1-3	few	CAGTGGNTIYF	TGTGCCGGGACAGGAGGAAACACCATATATTTT
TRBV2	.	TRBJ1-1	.	CASSDWRGRTEAFF	TGTGCCAGCAGTGATTGGAGGGGCCGCACTGAAGCTTTCTTT
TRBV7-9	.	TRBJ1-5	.	CASSLEGKQPQHF	TGTGCCAGCAGCTTAGAAGGGAAACAGCCCCAGCATTTT
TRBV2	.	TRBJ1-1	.	CASGRSEAFF	TGTGCCAGCGGGAGGTCTGAAGCTTTCTTT
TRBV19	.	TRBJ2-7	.	CASSIGPLEINEQYF	TGTGCCAGTAGTATTGGGCCCCTGGAGATTAACGAGCAGTACTTC